The 21 T cell receptor beta chains in this list originate from one sample, sequenced in a study of regulatory T cells in long-lasting Graves disease. To make TCR beta libraries, researchers used iRepertoire HTBI primers and Arm-PCR of CDR3 regions. TCRdb re-called the multiplex PCR reads with MiXCR, one entry per CDR3 protein. The sample shows about 430,000 distinct CDR3 sequences, about 21% of them seen only once. As for time point: persistent/refractory GD, antithyroid drugs over 5 years with positive TRAb. The TCR library used RNA extracted from PBMCs. The specimen comprised peripheral blood mononuclear cells (PBMCs), sampled when the disease was refractory, from a patient treated with antithyroid drugs. The receptors shown here come from a female donor with Graves disease.

Concerning this clonotype itself: Being one base from a much bigger clone, this may be a read error. The CDR3 protein is CASSERLAGRDEQHF. CDR3 DNA sequence: TGTGCCAGCAGTGAACGTTTAGCGGGACGGGACGAGCAGCACTTC. This chain connects TRBV6-2 or TRBV6-3 to TRBJ2-7; 8 nucleotides match TRBD2. CDR3 length equals 15 residues. CDR1 and CDR2 (germline): MNHEY, SVGEGT.

In this sample, this clonotype turned up a few times. The CDR3 DNA reads as TGTGCCAGCAGTTTAGGATATGGCAGGGGGGGCTCCTACGAGCAGTACTTC. Amino acid sequence: CASSLGYGRGGSYEQYF. The chain carries TRBV27 and TRBJ2-7; either TRBD1 or TRBD2 may fit D (7 bases each). V was trimmed by 2 bases and J by 0 bases, leaving 17 bases between them. The CDR3 contains 17 residues. Looked up from germline, CDR1 is MNHEY and CDR2 is SMNVEV (reference sequence).

This clonotype appeared many times. The rearrangement joins TRBV13 to TRBJ2-5; 9 bases are a match to TRBD1. Losses at the gene ends were 11 bases for V and 5 bases for J; bases not matched to a gene: 9. This CDR3 is built from 13 residues. In germline, CDR1 is PRHDT, CDR2 FYEKMQ (reference sequence). CDR3 DNA: TGTGCCTGCACCGGGACAGGGTGGGAGACCCAGTACTTC. It specifies CACTGTGWETQYF.

The chain employs TRBV9 and TRBJ2-7, with D unclear. The CDR3 extends over 14 amino acids. CDR1 and CDR2 (germline): SGDLS, YYNGEE. V was cut by 4 bases and J by 5 bases, with 16 bases left in between. CDR3 sequence (DNA): TGTGCCAGCAGCCCCCGTCTCCCCTCGGACGAGCAGTACTTC. It codes for CASSPRLPSDEQYF.

This clonotype was picked up many times. The chain recombines TRBV6-5 with TRBJ1-1; 9 bases are shared with TRBD1. The germline V gene encodes CDR1 MNHEY and CDR2 SVGAGI. The V segment lost 4 bases and the J segment 3 bases; nucleotides outside the gene matches: 9. The CDR3 runs 16 residues. The CDR3 DNA follows: TGTGCCAGCAGTTCGAAATTGGGACAGGGTGACACTGAAGCTTTCTTT. Amino acids: CASSSKLGQGDTEAFF.

The chain recombines TRBV20-1 with TRBJ1-1; TRBD1 might be the D (5 bases). The V end lost 7 bases, the J end lost 2 bases, and 14 bases lay between the germline ends. Germline CDR1 and CDR2: DFQATT and SNEGSKA (reference sequence). The CDR3 covers 13 residues. CDR3: CSVLRGSNTEAFF. In DNA, the CDR3 is TGCAGTGTCCTACGGGGGTCTAACACTGAAGCTTTCTTT.

Only a few counts were recorded for this clonotype. The chain links TRBV10-3 to TRBJ1-5; 9 bases agree with TRBD1. The CDR3 consists of 15 residues. Unmatched junction bases numbered 6, after V lost 4 bases and J lost 5 bases. The germline gives CDR1 ENHRY, CDR2 SYGVKD. The DNA for the CDR3 is TGTGCCATCAGTGGGGGGACAGGGACGGATCAGCCCCAGCATTTT. Translating gives CAISGGTGTDQPQHF.

This clonotype was recorded at least ten times. CDR3 amino acids: CASSPGWETQYF. CDR3 nucleotides: TGTGCCAGCAGCCCCGGTTGGGAGACCCAGTACTTC. The V and J genes are TRBV28 and TRBJ2-5; unclear D gene. The CDR3 has 12 residues. Per germline, CDR1 MDHEN and CDR2 SYDVKM. V dropped 6 bases and J dropped 5 bases, with 10 bases sitting between them. Variable domain in full (rest from reference TRBV28 and TRBJ2-5): DVKVTQSSRYLVKRTGEKVFLECVQDMDHENMFWYRQDPGLGLRLIYFSYDVKMKEKGDIPEGYSVSREKKERFSLILESASTNQTSMYLCASSPGWETQYFGPGTRLLVL.

This clonotype was seen a handful of times. The chain has TRBV28 and TRBJ1-2, with D possibly TRBD1 on 6 matching bases. V lost 3 bases, J lost 4 bases, and 12 bases lay in between. The CDR3 is made up of 14 amino acids. CDR1 and CDR2 from the germline V gene are MDHEN and SYDVKM. The CDR3 sequence is CASSLKGGGYGYTF. As DNA, the CDR3 is TGTGCCAGCAGTTTGAAGGGGGGCGGCTATGGCTACACCTTC.

There are many counts of this clonotype. This chain uses TRBV7-3 with TRBJ2-5; 8 bases fit TRBD1. CDR3 size: 13 residues. V gave up 6 bases and J gave up 4 bases; unmatched junction bases: 4. Germline CDR1 is SGHTA and CDR2 is FQGTGA. The CDR3 bases are TGTGCCAGCAGTCGACAGGGGACAGAGACCCAGTACTTC. Translating gives CASSRQGTETQYF.

The V and J genes are TRBV28 and TRBJ2-1; 10 nucleotides align to TRBD2. V gave up 1 base and J gave up 9 bases; unmatched junction bases: 15. The CDR3 has 18 amino acids. Germline CDR1 is MDHEN and CDR2 is SYDVKM. The CDR3 is CASSLSLLAGPSKGEQFF. CDR3 DNA sequence: TGTGCCAGCAGTTTATCCCTACTAGCGGGACCCTCTAAGGGTGAGCAGTTCTTC. Supplemented by reference TRBV28 and TRBJ2-1, the full variable domain reads DVKVTQSSRYLVKRTGEKVFLECVQDMDHENMFWYRQDPGLGLRLIYFSYDVKMKEKGDIPEGYSVSREKKERFSLILESASTNQTSMYLCASSLSLLAGPSKGEQFFGPGTRLTVL.

This clonotype showed up many times. CDR3 loop: CASRIPGSSYEQYF. In DNA form, the CDR3 reads TGTGCCAGCAGGATTCCCGGCTCCTCCTACGAGCAGTACTTC. The chain couples TRBV11-2 to TRBJ2-7; D is unclear. Germline V CDR1 and CDR2: SGHAT, FQNNGV. CDR3 length: 14 amino acids. With 6 bases removed from V and 0 bases from J, the gap between germline ends came to 12 bases. Full variable domain (outside the CDR3, taken from reference TRBV11-2 and TRBJ2-7): EAGVAQSPRYKIIEKRQSVAFWCNPISGHATLYWYQQILGQGPKLLIQFQNNGVVDDSQLPKDRFSAERLKGVDSTLKIQPAKLEDSAVYLCASRIPGSSYEQYFGPGTRLTVT.

This chain uses TRBV10-3 with TRBJ2-7; 7 bases line up with TRBD2. Germline CDR1 and CDR2: ENHRY and SYGVKD. This CDR3 region has 14 residues. Trimming removed 3 bases from V and 3 bases from J; junction bases left unmatched: 5. CDR3: CAISDAGDFYEQYF. Written as DNA, the CDR3 is TGTGCCATCAGTGACGCGGGAGACTTCTACGAGCAGTACTTC.

This clonotype was counted many times. The genes are TRBV18 and TRBJ1-4; D unclear. Germline CDR1 reads KGHSH; CDR2 reads LQKENI. Trimming removed 6 bases from V and 5 bases from J, with 10 bases in between. CDR3 length: 13 amino acids. The CDR3 loop is CASSRGENEKLFF. CDR3 in DNA: TGTGCCAGCTCTCGCGGGGAGAATGAAAAACTGTTTTTT.

This clonotype was seen a few times. The chain links TRBV12-3 or TRBV12-4 to TRBJ2-2; D might be TRBD1 (5 bases). CDR3 size: 15 residues. Trimming shortened V by 6 bases and J by 3 bases, and 14 bases separated the two germline ends. The CDR3 loop reads CASSRHTGYTGELFF. For the CDR3, the DNA is TGTGCCAGCAGCCGTCACACAGGTTACACCGGGGAGCTGTTTTTT.

This clonotype was counted a few times. J is TRBJ1-2 and V is TRBV4-2, with 7 positions matching TRBD1. Germline lookup yields CDR1 LGHNA and CDR2 YNFKEQ. The CDR3 is 13 amino acids. The V and J ends lost 8 bases and 0 bases, in that order; junction bases with no gene match: 3. The CDR3 is CASGTATNYGYTF. CDR3 nucleotides: TGTGCCAGCGGGACAGCGACTAACTATGGCTACACCTTC.

The genes are TRBV5-1 and TRBJ1-2; no firm D call. CDR1 and CDR2 (germline): SGHRS, YFSETQ. This CDR3 spans 14 amino acids. Trimming cost V 4 bases and J 3 bases, with 13 bases left between them. CDR3 coding DNA: TGCGCCAGCAGCGAGGGTGCGTGGGACTATGGCTACACCTTC. It is translated as CASSEGAWDYGYTF.

J is TRBJ1-1 and V is TRBV7-2; 8 bases are a match to TRBD1. The V segment lost 4 bases and the J segment 1 base; nucleotides outside the gene matches: 8. The CDR3 is 16 residues long. Looked up from germline, CDR1 is SGHTA and CDR2 is FQGNSA. The CDR3 nucleotides read TGTGCCAGCAGCTCCGTCTCGGGGACAGGGAACACTGAAGCTTTCTTT. Its protein is CASSSVSGTGNTEAFF.

Ten or more counts support this clonotype. The chain links TRBV28 to TRBJ1-4, with a possible D match to TRBD1 (5 bases). Per the germline V gene, CDR1 is MDHEN and CDR2 is SYDVKM. This CDR3 contains 16 residues. V was trimmed by 1 base and J by 0 bases, leaving 9 bases between them. The CDR3 region has the DNA TGTGCCAGCAGTTTATTGGGGGAGGCAACTAATGAAAAACTGTTTTTT. This sequence encodes CASSLLGEATNEKLFF.

This clonotype was detected ten times or more. The rearrangement joins TRBV2 to TRBJ1-4; D possibly corresponds to TRBD1 (6 bases). In germline, CDR1 is SNHLY, CDR2 FYNNEI. Deletions cut 10 bases from V and 3 bases from J, with 12 bases between. The CDR3 is 13 residues long. CDR3 sequence reads: CATSGGPNEKLFF. The CDR3 DNA reads as TGTGCCACCTCGGGGGGGCCTAATGAAAAACTGTTTTTT.

At least ten counts were recorded for this clonotype. V usage is TRBV20-1 and J usage is TRBJ2-1; 10 bases are shared with TRBD2. V dropped 2 bases and J dropped 6; count of bases not matched to a gene: 10. The CDR3 sequence is 16 residues long. Per germline, CDR1 DFQATT and CDR2 SNEGSKA (reference sequence). The CDR3 is CSARNLEREGANEQFF. Written as DNA, the CDR3 is TGCAGTGCTAGAAATCTAGAGCGGGAGGGGGCCAATGAGCAGTTCTTC.